This TCR beta chain was sequenced for a study of T cells after yellow fever vaccination. MiXCR, run by TCRdb on the 5' RACE reads, gives a single entry per CDR3 protein. The sample yields about 260,000 distinct CDR3 sequences, 10% to 15% seen once. The starting material was CD4+ T cells sorted from PBMCs, obtained 45 days after the yellow fever booster vaccination. This sequence was found in a man younger than 40 who received the YFV17D yellow fever vaccine.

The chain's CDR3 is CASSPPPGPGGELFF. DNA for the CDR3: TGTGCCAGCAGTCCCCCACCGGGACCGGGCGGGGAGCTGTTTTTT. V gene TRBV2 combines with J gene TRBJ2-2; either TRBD1 or TRBD2 may supply D (5 bases each). V dropped 5 bases and J dropped 7 bases, with 17 bases sitting between them. The germline V gene encodes CDR1 SNHLY and CDR2 FYNNEI. This CDR3 is built from 15 residues.